This passage covers 17 T cell receptor beta chains from one sample sequenced in a study of CD8+CD57+ T cells in acquired aplastic anemia. Genomic DNA provided the template from which TCR beta VDJ and CDR3 profiles were obtained. In TCRdb, the reads were re-called with MiXCR into one record per CDR3 protein. The profile covers around 400,000 distinct CDR3 sequences, with 65% to 80% appearing a single time and approximately 4% taken by the ten largest. The sample consisted of sorted CD4+, CD8+, or CD8+CD57+ T cells (not recorded which) from PBMCs. The receptors here all came from a human donor in good health, serving as a control.

The rearrangement uses TRBV6-1 and TRBJ2-7; 10 bases agree with TRBD1. Germline V gene data show CDR1 as MNHNS and CDR2 as SASEGT. This CDR3 is 13 amino acids long. CDR3 loop: CARPGTGELEQYF. The CDR3 bases are TGTGCTAGACCCGGGACAGGGGAATTAGAGCAGTACTTC.

This chain uses TRBV11-2 with TRBJ1-2; perhaps TRBD1 as D (5 bases). CDR3 size: 13 residues. The V and J ends lost 1 base and 6 bases respectively, with 9 bases between them. The germline V gene encodes CDR1 SGHAT and CDR2 FQNNGV. DNA of the CDR3: TGTGCCAGCAGCTTAGGGGGGTCAGATGGCTACACCTTC. Protein product: CASSLGGSDGYTF.

With regard to this clonotype: Sequence at one end of the junction differs from germline and may be a read error. V usage is TRBV7-2 and J usage is TRBJ1-1; tentatively, D is TRBD1 (5 bases). The CDR3 runs 14 residues. From germline, CDR1 is SGHTA and CDR2 FQGNSA. The CDR3 bases are TGTGCCAGCAGTTTGTTCCCTAGAGGGGCTGAAGCTTACTTT. This gives the protein CASSLFPRGAEAYF.

This clonotype was seen many times. The chain carries TRBV12-3 or TRBV12-4 and TRBJ1-2; TRBD1 might be the D (5 bases). The CDR3 contains 11 residues. The V end lost 3 bases, the J end lost 12 bases, and 11 bases lay between the germline ends. The CDR3 sequence is CASSFGQGHTF. The CDR3 DNA sequence: TGTGCCAGCAGTTTCGGTCAGGGCCACACCTTC.

To note about this clonotype: As the CDR3 is not closed by the conserved phenylalanine or tryptophan, this likely results from a read error. V is TRBV7-9 and J is TRBJ2-5; D ambiguous. Germline V gene sequence: CDR1 SEHNR, CDR2 FQNEAQ (reference sequence). CDR3 size: 12 residues. The V end was cut by 5 bases, the J end by 8 bases, with 12 bases between. DNA of the CDR3: TGTGCCAGCAGCCCCGCGAGAGCAACCCAGTACATC. Protein: CASSPARATQYI.

CDR3 nucleotides: TGTGCCAGCAGCTTACGGTCAGAGAGCAGGGTTGACGGCACCTTC. Translated, it gives CASSLRSESRVDGTF. The chain has TRBV7-8 and TRBJ1-2; tentatively, D is TRBD1 (5 bases). Germline assignment: CDR1 SGHVS and CDR2 FQNEAQ. V lost 2 bases and J 13 bases, leaving 23 bases between the germline ends. CDR3 length: 15 residues.

To note about this clonotype: The germline gene is not matched at one end of the junction; a read error may be the cause. The chain uses TRBV2 and TRBJ2-1; possible D gene TRBD1, 6 bases. Germline V lookup: CDR1 SNHLY, CDR2 FYNNEI. The CDR3 covers 14 residues. The CDR3 DNA reads as TGCGCCAGCAGCCGGCAGGGGAGCTTCAACGGGGAGCTGTTT. This gives the protein CASSRQGSFNGELF.

The chain links TRBV7-3 to TRBJ2-1, with D possibly matching TRBD2 (6 bases). This CDR3 spans 13 amino acids. The germline gives CDR1 SGHTA, CDR2 FQGTGA. Trimming pared 3 bases from V and 5 bases from J, leaving 8 bases between. In DNA form, the CDR3 reads TGTGCCAGCAGCTTCGGGGGAAACAATGAGCAGTTCTTC. It translates to CASSFGGNNEQFF.

In this sample, this clonotype turned up many times. V and J are TRBV7-8 and TRBJ1-2; 10 bases match TRBD1. Germline V gives CDR1 SGHVS, CDR2 FQNEAQ. This CDR3 comprises 13 residues. With 3 bases clipped from V and 8 bases from J, the junction kept 3 bases outside the gene matches. This CDR3 reads CASSFDRGQGYTF. CDR3 coding DNA: TGTGCCAGCAGCTTCGACAGGGGGCAAGGCTACACCTTC.

The sample holds many counts of this clonotype. The genes are TRBV10-3 and TRBJ1-1; D not certain. Germline CDR1 and CDR2: ENHRY and SYGVKD. The V gene lost 10 bases and the J gene lost 5 bases, with 20 bases spanning the gap. The CDR3 runs 14 residues. Here the CDR3 reads CATRREGSLTEAFF. CDR3 DNA sequence: TGTGCCACCCGAAGGGAGGGCTCATTGACTGAAGCTTTCTTT.

This clonotype has more than one count but fewer than ten. One end of the junction is discordant with germline, which a read error may explain. V and J are TRBV10-3 and TRBJ2-3, with 8 bases aligning to TRBD2. CDR1 and CDR2 from the germline V gene are ENHRY and SYGVKD. This CDR3 has 14 amino acids. DNA of the CDR3: TGTGCCATCAGCGGGGGGGCCGGAAAAGATACGCAGTACTTT. It translates to CAISGGAGKDTQYF.

This chain connects TRBV20-1 to TRBJ1-1, with D unclear. Trimming stripped 7 bases from V and 9 bases from J, with 21 bases between. Germline lookup yields CDR1 DFQATT and CDR2 SNEGSKA (reference sequence). This CDR3 has 13 residues. CDR3 in amino acids: CSVATTSGRQAFF. The CDR3, as DNA: TGCAGTGTTGCAACTACTAGCGGGAGGCAAGCTTTCTTT.

A word on this clonotype: At one end the junction does not follow the germline gene, possibly because of a read error. The chain joins TRBV29-1 to TRBJ1-1, with D possibly TRBD1 on 5 matching bases. This CDR3 contains 11 residues. Germline CDR1 reads SQVTM; CDR2 reads ANQGSEA. CDR3 sequence reads: CSGGGTTEVFF. The DNA for the CDR3 is TGCAGCGGGGGGGGAACGACTGAAGTTTTCTTT.

This clonotype was seen a single time. This chain joins TRBV24-1 and TRBJ2-7; the D is unclear. V was shortened by 5 bases and J by 5 bases, with 15 bases between the two germline ends. The CDR3 extends over 14 amino acids. Germline V gives CDR1 KGHDR, CDR2 SFDVKD. DNA for the CDR3: TGTGCCACCAGTGTTTCCCCAGATTCCGACGAGCAGTACTTC. Its protein product is CATSVSPDSDEQYF.

Turning to this clonotype: At one end the junction does not follow the germline gene, possibly because of a read error. The chain recombines TRBV7-2 with TRBJ2-7; D call uncertain. Per the germline V gene, CDR1 is SGHTA and CDR2 is FQGNSA. The CDR3 extends over 14 amino acids. The CDR3 DNA reads TGTGCCAGCAGCAAAGATGTAGGGTCGTACGCAAAGTGCTTC. Its translation is CASSKDVGSYAKCF.

Worth noting for this clonotype: Without the conserved terminal phenylalanine or tryptophan, this CDR3 likely stems from a read error. No DNA is shown, since the ends of the CDR3 on it are uncertain; the CDR3 is the one TCRdb lists. The gene calls are TRBV2 and TRBJ2-5; TRBD1 is the table's D call, not checked against the DNA. Termini included, the CDR3 measures 16 amino acids. The germline gives CDR1 SNHLY, CDR2 FYNNEI. This CDR3 is CASSSSQGDTIYTEEG.

The rearrangement links TRBV6-6 to TRBJ1-5, with TRBD1 as a possible D gene (6 bases). V lost 5 bases and J 0 bases, leaving 8 bases between the germline ends. CDR1 is MNHNY, CDR2 SVGAGI, per germline (reference sequence). The CDR3 is made up of 14 amino acids. This CDR3 is CASSRTASNQPQHF. The CDR3 DNA reads TGTGCCAGCAGTAGGACAGCTAGCAATCAGCCCCAGCATTTT.